A selection of T cell receptor beta chains follows, all from one sample in a study of T cells after posttransplantation cyclophosphamide. TCRdb keeps only in-frame clones here, not all; method: immunoSEQ multiplex PCR. The sample gives approximately 35,000 clones, none seen only once, and the top ten clones hold over 4%. Sample: PBMCs. These receptor sequences come from a woman under 40 in good health and a related stem cell transplant donor. Both conserved end residues are part of each CDR3. A D gene is named only where the DNA matches it firmly. Clone size appears in some rows only: once, few, many, or a class for an expanded clone.

clone_size,cdr3_length,v_call,j_call,d_call,cdr3_aa,cdr3_nt
few,14,TRBV5-1,TRBJ1-2,TRBD1,CASRPGTGTYGYTF,TGCGCCAGCAGACCCGGGACAGGGACGTATGGCTACACCTTC
few,15,TRBV11-3,TRBJ2-7,TRBD1,CASSLVGQGSYEQYF,TGTGCCAGCAGCTTAGTAGGACAGGGTAGCTACGAGCAGTACTTC
NA,14,TRBV7-2,TRBJ2-3,NA,CASSPDRITDTQYF,TGTGCCAGCAGCCCCGACAGGATCACAGATACGCAGTATTTT
many,14,TRBV12-3/TRBV12-4,TRBJ1-1,TRBD1,CASSPRGQGSSAFF,TGTGCCAGCAGTCCGAGAGGACAGGGTTCGTCAGCTTTCTTT
many,15,TRBV18,TRBJ1-3,NA,CASSPRQDPGNTIYF,TGTGCCAGCTCACCGAGACAGGACCCTGGAAACACCATATATTTT
many,14,TRBV5-1,TRBJ1-4,TRBD1,CASSLTGDNEKLFF,TGCGCCAGCAGCTTAACAGGGGACAATGAAAAACTGTTTTTT
many,16,TRBV27,TRBJ2-2,NA,CASSALPGQNTGELFF,TGTGCCAGCAGTGCCCTCCCGGGACAAAACACCGGGGAGCTGTTTTTT
many,14,TRBV28,TRBJ1-6,NA,CASSYGVFGSPLHF,TGTGCCAGCAGTTACGGGGTTTTCGGTTCACCCCTCCACTTT
many,15,TRBV27,TRBJ2-1,TRBD1,CASIAGTGGYNEQFF,TGTGCCAGCATTGCCGGGACAGGGGGCTACAATGAGCAGTTCTTC
many,14,TRBV5-4,TRBJ1-2,NA,CASRPRAYSYGYTF,TGTGCCAGCAGACCGCGTGCTTATTCCTATGGCTACACCTTC
NA,14,TRBV4-1,TRBJ2-3,NA,CASSQTSRTDTQYF,TGCGCCAGCAGCCAGACTAGTAGGACAGATACGCAGTATTTT
many,13,TRBV6-5,TRBJ1-5,NA,CASSSRFNQPQHF,TGTGCCAGCAGTTCCAGGTTCAATCAGCCCCAGCATTTT
many,16,TRBV4-3,TRBJ2-3,TRBD2,CASSSRTSGGSGTQYF,TGCGCCAGCAGCTCTCGGACTAGCGGGGGCTCCGGTACGCAGTATTTT
many,16,TRBV6-4,TRBJ2-2,TRBD1,CASSNDRAEGTGELFF,TGTGCCAGCAGTAATGACAGGGCCGAAGGTACCGGGGAGCTGTTTTTT
many,12,TRBV27,TRBJ1-1,NA,CASSLMTGEAFF,TGTGCCAGCAGTTTGATGACAGGTGAAGCTTTCTTT
many,14,TRBV19,TRBJ2-7,NA,CASSISRGSYEQYF,TGTGCCAGTAGTATATCGAGGGGCTCCTACGAGCAGTACTTC
NA,19,TRBV23-1,TRBJ1-6,NA,CASTQYREIKRFYNSPLHF,TGCGCCAGCACCCAGTACAGGGAGATAAAGAGGTTCTATAATTCACCCCTCCACTTT
many,17,TRBV7-2,TRBJ1-1,TRBD1,CASSVRDRGRKGTEAFF,TGTGCCAGCAGCGTCCGGGACAGGGGGCGTAAGGGCACTGAAGCTTTCTTT
many,15,TRBV11-2,TRBJ2-3,NA,CASSLVPIQGDTQYF,TGTGCCAGCAGCTTAGTCCCAATACAGGGAGATACGCAGTATTTT
many,16,TRBV5-5,TRBJ1-5,TRBD1,CASSYDRGHSNQPQHF,TGTGCCAGCAGCTATGACAGGGGCCATAGCAATCAGCCCCAGCATTTT
many,13,TRBV19,TRBJ2-7,NA,CASSIDSTGEQYF,TGTGCCAGTAGTATTGATTCGACGGGGGAGCAGTACTTC
many,14,TRBV6-2/TRBV6-3,TRBJ2-1,TRBD1,CASGGTGNHNEQFF,TGTGCCAGCGGGGGGACAGGGAATCACAATGAGCAGTTCTTC
many,15,TRBV14,TRBJ1-6,NA,CASSLSGGGYSPLHF,TGTGCCAGCAGCCTGTCGGGGGGAGGTTATTCACCCCTCCACTTT
many,17,TRBV4-3,TRBJ2-1,NA,CASSQEGVPDSYNEQFF,TGCGCCAGCAGCCAAGAAGGGGTTCCGGACTCCTACAATGAGCAGTTCTTC
NA,15,TRBV4-2,TRBJ2-5,NA,CASSQDRGGQETQYF,TGTGCCAGCAGCCAAGATAGGGGGGGCCAAGAGACCCAGTACTTC
many,17,TRBV10-3,TRBJ1-2,TRBD1,CATRGGAAAGQNYGYTF,TGTGCCACCAGGGGGGGGGCGGCGGCAGGACAAAACTATGGCTACACCTTC
many,14,TRBV27,TRBJ2-5,TRBD1,CASSLAGGDETQYF,TGTGCCAGCAGTTTGGCAGGGGGCGATGAGACCCAGTACTTC
many,13,TRBV19,TRBJ2-1,NA,CASTAGAYNEQFF,TGTGCCAGTACCGCCGGGGCCTACAATGAGCAGTTCTTC
many,15,TRBV4-2,TRBJ2-3,NA,CASSQDLGGADTQYF,TGTGCCAGCAGCCAAGATCTAGGGGGTGCAGATACGCAGTATTTT
few,16,TRBV4-1,TRBJ2-5,NA,CASSPADKRAQETQYF,TGCGCCAGCAGCCCCGCAGATAAGAGGGCCCAAGAGACCCAGTACTTC
many,13,TRBV7-2,TRBJ2-1,TRBD2,CASSLSGNNEQFF,TGTGCCAGCAGCCTTAGCGGGAACAATGAGCAGTTCTTC
many,17,TRBV2,TRBJ1-4,TRBD1,CASRSNRDRAFNEKLFF,TGTGCCAGCAGATCCAACCGAGACAGGGCGTTTAATGAAAAACTGTTTTTT
many,12,TRBV2,TRBJ1-2,NA,CASSVPGVGYTF,TGTGCCAGCAGTGTTCCAGGGGTAGGCTACACCTTC
NA,15,TRBV28,TRBJ2-5,TRBD2,CASGRRGGAVETQYF,TGTGCCAGCGGCCGCCGGGGGGGGGCGGTAGAGACCCAGTACTTC
many,14,TRBV5-8,TRBJ2-2,NA,CASSPPGQTGELFF,TGTGCCAGCAGCCCCCCAGGGCAAACCGGGGAGCTGTTTTTT
many,16,TRBV5-4,TRBJ2-3,NA,CASRLKEWGSTDTQYF,TGTGCCAGCAGACTTAAAGAATGGGGCTCCACAGATACGCAGTATTTT
many,16,TRBV13,TRBJ1-1,NA,CASSHSGGASDTEAFF,TGTGCCAGCAGCCATTCTGGGGGGGCTAGTGACACTGAAGCTTTCTTT
many,16,TRBV19,TRBJ2-1,TRBD2,CASSIGSGGTRNEQFF,TGTGCCAGTAGTATAGGGAGCGGGGGGACTCGCAATGAGCAGTTCTTC
NA,14,TRBV29-1,TRBJ2-3,TRBD2,CSVETSGVPDTQYF,TGCAGCGTTGAGACTAGCGGGGTGCCAGATACGCAGTATTTT
many,13,TRBV5-8,TRBJ1-5,NA,CASSSSSYQPQHF,TGTGCCAGCAGCTCCTCTTCTTATCAGCCCCAGCATTTT
many,14,TRBV19,TRBJ2-3,NA,CASSSGDYTDTQYF,TGTGCCAGTAGTAGCGGGGATTACACAGATACGCAGTATTTT
many,15,TRBV19,TRBJ2-3,TRBD1,CASSILTGATDTQYF,TGTGCCAGTAGTATCCTCACAGGGGCAACAGATACGCAGTATTTT
many,17,TRBV4-2,TRBJ2-7,TRBD2,CASSQPASGGASRVEYF,TGTGCCAGCAGCCAACCGGCTAGCGGGGGGGCGTCCCGGGTTGAGTACTTC
many,13,TRBV15,TRBJ1-3,NA,CATTLGQGNTIYF,TGTGCCACCACGCTGGGGCAAGGAAACACCATATATTTT
few,16,TRBV7-8,TRBJ2-2,TRBD2,CASSSGLAGVTGELFF,TGTGCCAGCAGCTCGGGACTAGCGGGGGTCACCGGGGAGCTGTTTTTT
many,14,TRBV6-2/TRBV6-3,TRBJ2-7,NA,CASSYSQGTYEQYF,TGTGCCAGCAGTTACTCCCAGGGAACCTACGAGCAGTACTTC
NA,12,TRBV6-5,TRBJ2-7,TRBD1,CASSRTGFEQYF,TGTGCCAGCAGCCGGACAGGGTTCGAGCAGTACTTC
many,14,TRBV2,TRBJ2-5,NA,CASSGTRYQETQYF,TGTGCCAGCAGTGGAACCAGGTACCAAGAGACCCAGTACTTC
many,14,TRBV23-1,TRBJ1-4,NA,CASSQSGGDEKLFF,TGCGCCAGCAGTCAATCGGGGGGAGACGAAAAACTGTTTTTT
many,15,TRBV5-1,TRBJ2-2,NA,CASSLPISGSGELFF,TGCGCCAGCAGCTTGCCAATCTCGGGGTCCGGGGAGCTGTTTTTT